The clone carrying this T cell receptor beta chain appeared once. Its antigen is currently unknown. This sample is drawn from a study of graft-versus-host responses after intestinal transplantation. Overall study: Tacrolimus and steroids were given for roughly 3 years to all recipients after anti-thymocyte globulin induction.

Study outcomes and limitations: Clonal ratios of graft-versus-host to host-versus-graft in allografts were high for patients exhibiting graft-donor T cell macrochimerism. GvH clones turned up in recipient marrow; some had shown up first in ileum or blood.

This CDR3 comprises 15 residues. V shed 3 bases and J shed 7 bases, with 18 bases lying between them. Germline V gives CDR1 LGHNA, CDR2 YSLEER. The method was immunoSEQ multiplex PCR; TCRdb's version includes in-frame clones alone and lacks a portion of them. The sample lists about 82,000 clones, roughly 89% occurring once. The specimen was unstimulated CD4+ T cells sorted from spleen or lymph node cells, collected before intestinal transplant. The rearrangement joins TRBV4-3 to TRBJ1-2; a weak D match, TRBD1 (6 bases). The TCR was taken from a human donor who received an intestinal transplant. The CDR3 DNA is TGCGCCAGCAGCCAGTTCGGGGCGGGGGGCGGTGGCTACACCTTC. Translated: CASSQFGAGGGGYTF.